Listed below are T cell receptor beta chains from one sample, sequenced in a study of CD8 T cells in Susac syndrome. TCRdb reprocessed the immunoSEQ multiplex PCR reads with MiXCR, giving one entry per CDR3 protein. This table has 50,000 to 55,000 distinct CDR3 sequences, over 90% appearing once. The source material was CD8+ T cells from PBMCs. These receptor sequences come from a human donor with Susac syndrome. The CDR3 runs from the conserved cysteine through the conserved F or W. A D gene is named only where the DNA matches it firmly. Only part of the rows carry a size: once, few, many, or a class if the clone is expanded.

TRBD2	TRBV12-3/TRBV12-4	TRBJ2-3	NA	CASSLTSGGADTQYF	TGTGCCAGCAGCCTGACTAGCGGGGGGGCAGATACGCAGTATTTT
TRBD1	TRBV3-1	TRBJ1-3	NA	CASSHRDRGISGNTIYF	TGTGCCAGCAGCCACCGGGACAGGGGGATCTCTGGAAACACCATATATTTT
NA	TRBV9	TRBJ2-3	NA	CASSVEGGTDTQYF	TGTGCCAGCAGCGTAGAGGGGGGCACAGATACGCAGTATTTT
NA	TRBV6-2/TRBV6-3	TRBJ2-4	NA	CASTYGNIQYF	TGTGCCAGCACCTACGGAAACATTCAGTACTTC
NA	TRBV12-3/TRBV12-4	TRBJ2-7	NA	CASSLARAYEQYF	TGTGCCAGCAGTTTAGCGAGGGCCTACGAGCAGTACTTC
NA	TRBV20-1	TRBJ2-7	NA	CSARTGDSYEQYF	TGCAGTGCTAGAACCGGGGACTCCTACGAGCAGTACTTC
NA	TRBV4-2	TRBJ2-7	NA	CASSQELAGDSYEQYF	TGTGCCAGCAGCCAAGAACTAGCTGGGGACTCTTACGAGCAGTACTTC
NA	TRBV5-6	TRBJ2-2	NA	CASTDPSKTGELFF	TGTGCCAGCACCGATCCTTCCAAAACCGGGGAGCTGTTTTTT
NA	TRBV6-4	TRBJ1-1	NA	CASSDAQVGDTEAFF	TGTGCCAGCAGTGACGCCCAGGTAGGGGACACTGAAGCTTTCTTT
NA	TRBV2	TRBJ2-7	NA	CASRDSYEQYF	TGTGCCAGCAGGGACAGCTACGAGCAGTACTTC
TRBD2	TRBV11-2	TRBJ2-5	NA	CASSFASGQETQYF	TGTGCCAGCAGCTTTGCTAGCGGCCAAGAGACCCAGTACTTC
TRBD1	TRBV7-6	TRBJ1-2	NA	CASSSGTGDYGYTF	TGTGCCAGCAGCTCCGGGACAGGGGACTATGGCTACACCTTC
NA	TRBV5-1	TRBJ2-3	NA	CASSLVPREADTQYF	TGCGCCAGCAGCTTGGTTCCTAGAGAGGCAGATACGCAGTATTTT
TRBD1	TRBV12-3/TRBV12-4	TRBJ2-7	NA	CASSYGTAAYEQYF	TGTGCCAGCAGTTATGGGACAGCCGCCTACGAGCAGTACTTC
NA	TRBV6-5	TRBJ2-7	NA	CASSYSEGSYEQYF	TGTGCCAGCAGTTATTCGGAAGGGTCCTACGAGCAGTACTTC
NA	TRBV3-1	TRBJ2-1	once	CASSQEGGLGYNEQFF	TGTGCCAGCAGCCAAGAAGGGGGGCTGGGCTACAATGAGCAGTTCTTC
NA	TRBV24-1	TRBJ2-5	NA	CATSDLKGTQYF	TGTGCCACCAGTGATTTGAAGGGGACCCAGTACTTC
NA	TRBV15	TRBJ2-3	NA	CATSRDSGDTQYF	TGTGCCACCAGCAGAGATTCGGGAGATACGCAGTATTTT
NA	TRBV30	TRBJ1-4	NA	CAWWSGLNEKLFF	TGTGCCTGGTGGTCTGGATTAAATGAAAAACTGTTTTTT
TRBD2	TRBV28	TRBJ2-5	NA	CASRVAGTQETQYF	TGTGCCAGCAGAGTAGCGGGGACCCAAGAGACCCAGTACTTC
NA	TRBV29-1	TRBJ2-7	NA	CSVGDGLYEQYF	TGCAGCGTTGGGGACGGCCTCTACGAGCAGTACTTC
NA	TRBV30	TRBJ2-3	NA	CAWSVSSSFRTGKADTQYF	TGTGCCTGGAGTGTATCCTCTTCGTTTCGGACGGGGAAGGCAGATACGCAGTATTTT
NA	TRBV11-2	TRBJ2-3	NA	CASSLGTQYF	TGTGCCAGCAGCTTAGGTACGCAGTATTTT
NA	TRBV30	TRBJ1-5	NA	CAWSDGNQPQHF	TGTGCCTGGAGTGATGGCAATCAGCCCCAGCATTTT
NA	TRBV30	TRBJ2-7	NA	CAWSQGSGWNEQYF	TGTGCCTGGAGCCAAGGGTCGGGGTGGAACGAGCAGTACTTC
NA	TRBV7-9	TRBJ2-1	NA	CASSARQGGNEQFF	TGTGCCAGCAGCGCCAGACAGGGAGGCAATGAGCAGTTCTTC
NA	TRBV3-1	TRBJ2-7	NA	CASSARNPGRSGYEQYF	TGTGCCAGCAGCGCCCGAAACCCAGGGCGAAGTGGCTACGAGCAGTACTTC
NA	TRBV9	TRBJ1-2	NA	CASSSGLSYGYTF	TGTGCCAGCAGCAGCGGGTTAAGCTATGGCTACACCTTC
NA	TRBV13	TRBJ2-5	NA	CASSSLGGPRETQYF	TGTGCCAGCAGCTCCCTGGGGGGGCCGCGGGAGACCCAGTACTTC
TRBD2	TRBV7-6	TRBJ2-7	NA	CASSLGGLADYEQYF	TGTGCCAGCAGCTTAGGGGGACTAGCGGACTACGAGCAGTACTTC
NA	TRBV3-1	TRBJ2-7	NA	CASSMLGNGNEQYF	TGTGCCAGCAGCATGCTCGGGAACGGGAACGAGCAGTACTTC
NA	TRBV19	TRBJ2-3	few	CASSWTITDTQYF	TGTGCCAGTAGTTGGACCATTACAGATACGCAGTATTTT
NA	TRBV20-1	TRBJ2-5	NA	CSARDFRGQETQYF	TGCAGTGCTAGAGATTTTCGGGGACAAGAGACCCAGTACTTC
TRBD2	TRBV20-1	TRBJ2-1	NA	CSAGTSGGSISSYNEQFF	TGCAGTGCCGGAACTAGCGGGGGCTCCATTAGCTCCTACAATGAGCAGTTCTTC
NA	TRBV3-1	TRBJ2-5	NA	CASSQVLGEETQYF	TGTGCCAGCAGCCAAGTCCTAGGGGAAGAGACCCAGTACTTC
NA	TRBV19	TRBJ2-4	NA	CASREDSLAKNIQYF	TGTGCCAGTAGAGAGGACAGCCTAGCCAAAAACATTCAGTACTTC
NA	TRBV9	TRBJ2-7	few	CASSLGTEQYF	TGTGCCAGCAGCCTAGGGACAGAGCAGTACTTC
TRBD1	TRBV5-1	TRBJ1-4	NA	CASRSGTGAPKLFF	TGCGCCAGCAGGTCCGGGACAGGAGCGCCGAAACTGTTTTTT
NA	TRBV10-3	TRBJ2-2	once	CAIKAGELFF	TGTGCCATCAAGGCCGGGGAGCTGTTTTTT
NA	TRBV4-1	TRBJ2-1	once	CASSVTGYNEQFF	TGCGCCAGCAGCGTCACAGGTTACAATGAGCAGTTCTTC
NA	TRBV20-1	TRBJ2-1	NA	CSANPGVSVVYYNEQFF	TGCAGTGCTAATCCGGGGGTTAGCGTTGTATACTACAATGAGCAGTTCTTC
NA	TRBV4-1	TRBJ2-2	NA	CASSREGGAGELFF	TGCGCCAGCAGCCGAGAGGGCGGAGCCGGGGAGCTGTTTTTT
TRBD2	TRBV7-6	TRBJ2-6	NA	CASSLTSGGAAGANVLTF	TGTGCCAGCAGCCTCACAAGCGGGGGGGCTGCTGGGGCCAACGTCCTGACTTTC
NA	TRBV20-1	TRBJ2-7	NA	CSAAGTRAIYEQYF	TGCAGTGCTGCCGGGACAAGGGCTATCTACGAGCAGTACTTC
TRBD2	TRBV20-1	TRBJ2-5	NA	CSAISGGAFETQYF	TGCAGTGCGATTAGCGGGGGGGCCTTTGAGACCCAGTACTTC